One and the same sample provided the 4 T cell receptor beta chains below, sequenced in a study of blood T cell repertoires in COVID-19. Produced via immunoSEQ multiplex PCR; TCRdb's table is partial and in-frame only. Among around 70,000 clones listed, around 81% were seen once. The source material was peripheral blood. Every receptor here comes from a woman in her sixties or seventies with acute or convalescent COVID-19.

V gene TRBV10-1 combines with J gene TRBJ2-7; the match to TRBD1 covers 7 bases. The J segment lost 4 bases and the V segment lost 2 bases, leaving 5 bases of the junction unmatched. The CDR3 has 14 residues. The germline V gene has CDR1 WNHNN and CDR2 SYGVQD (reference sequence). CDR3 region: CASSEKPGQYEQYF. CDR3 nucleotide sequence: TGCGCCAGCAGTGAGAAACCGGGACAGTACGAGCAGTACTTC.

The rearrangement links TRBV5-1 to TRBJ1-2; 12 bases fit TRBD1. The junction had 8 bases not matched to a gene; V was cut back by 6 bases and J by 5 bases. CDR1 is SGHRS, CDR2 YFSETQ, per germline. The CDR3 length is 15 residues. In nucleotides, the CDR3 is TGCGCCAGCACCGGGACAGGGGGCGAAAGGTATGGCTACACCTTC. Translated, it gives CASTGTGGERYGYTF.

V and J are TRBV11-3 and TRBJ1-2; the D gene is possibly TRBD1 (6 bases). The CDR3 sequence is 17 residues long. Germline V gene data show CDR1 as SGHNT and CDR2 as YENEEA. V lost 3 bases to trimming and J lost 1 base, with 18 bases between them. The CDR3 DNA is TGTGCCAGCAGCTTTTCGCCTATTGGGGGCAATAACTATGGCTACACCTTC. This encodes CASSFSPIGGNNYGYTF.

The rearrangement links TRBV5-4 to TRBJ1-1; 8 bases fit TRBD1. The ends lost 2 bases at V and 5 bases at J; junction bases unmatched: 5. Germline CDR1 reads SGHNT; CDR2 reads YYREEE (reference sequence). The CDR3 runs 14 residues. The CDR3 here is CASSFRGQGTEAFF. For the CDR3, the DNA is TGTGCCAGCAGCTTCCGCGGACAGGGTACTGAAGCTTTCTTT.